The next 26 T cell receptor beta chains were all read from a single sample in a study of shared clonotypes between healthy human individuals. Repertoires were generated with immunoSEQ multiplex PCR, while TCRdb's copy carries only in-frame clones and drops some. Of millions of clones detected, about 92% appear once; the ten largest clones hold about 0.13%. The material sequenced was naive CD4+ T cells sorted from blood. The subset is: CD45RA+ positively selected. The receptors stem from a man aged 18 to 29 in good health.

The CDR3 here is CASSFNGGQWETQYF. The CDR3 DNA reads as TGCGCCAGCAGCTTCAACGGGGGGCAGTGGGAGACCCAGTACTTC. The chain recombines TRBV5-1 with TRBJ2-5, with D tentatively TRBD2 (7 bases). Germline V lookup: CDR1 SGHRS, CDR2 YFSETQ. This CDR3 has 15 residues. V shed 2 bases and J shed 5 bases, with 16 bases lying between them.

V gene TRBV6-1 combines with J gene TRBJ2-7, with TRBD1 as a possible D gene (6 bases). V gave up 6 bases and J gave up 2 bases, with 14 bases separating them. The CDR3 sequence is 14 residues long. CDR1 and CDR2 from the germline V gene are MNHNS and SASEGT. The CDR3 is CASSPQGYAYEQYF. The CDR3 DNA reads TGTGCCAGCAGCCCCCAGGGGTACGCCTACGAGCAGTACTTC.

This chain uses TRBV14 with TRBJ2-1; D remains unclear. CDR1 is SGHDN and CDR2 is FVKESK in the germline V gene. CDR3 size: 12 residues. V was shortened by 1 base and J by 7 bases, with 5 bases between the two germline ends. The CDR3 protein is CASSQGLNEQFF. CDR3 coding DNA: TGTGCCAGCAGCCAAGGTCTTAATGAGCAGTTCTTC.

On this clone: This sample also contains other DNA sequences that code for the same CDR3. The chain joins TRBV6-5 to TRBJ2-7; a possible D gene is TRBD1 (5 bases). V gave up 7 bases and J gave up 0 bases, with 13 bases separating them. CDR1 is MNHEY and CDR2 is SVGAGI in the germline V gene. This CDR3 comprises 14 residues. The CDR3 DNA is TGTGCCAGCAAAAGGGGTCAAATCTCCTACGAGCAGTACTTC. It codes for CASKRGQISYEQYF.

As regards this clone: Additional DNA sequences in this sample encode the identical CDR3. The J gene is TRBJ2-1, the V gene TRBV19, with 9 positions matching TRBD1. The CDR3 runs 14 residues. Trimming took 6 bases from V and 4 from J; bases not matched to a gene: 4. Germline V gives CDR1 LNHDA, CDR2 SQIVND (reference sequence). The CDR3: CASSPGQGYNEQFF. As DNA, the CDR3 is TGTGCCAGTAGCCCGGGACAGGGTTACAATGAGCAGTTCTTC.

This chain links TRBV9 with TRBJ2-2; D is unresolved. CDR1 and CDR2 (germline): SGDLS, YYNGEE. Trimming left V 8 bases short and J 0 bases short, with 8 bases between. This CDR3 contains 13 residues. The CDR3 spells CASKRANTGELFF. CDR3 DNA: TGTGCCAGTAAGCGCGCGAACACCGGGGAGCTGTTTTTT.

The chain is built from TRBV6-1 and TRBJ2-3; a weak D match, TRBD2 (5 bases). The CDR3 sequence is 14 residues long. The germline V and J ends were trimmed by 4 bases and 0 bases, with 8 bases remaining between them. Germline loops: CDR1 MNHNS, CDR2 SASEGT. In nucleotides, the CDR3 is TGTGCCAGCAGTGCGGGAATTAGCACAGATACGCAGTATTTT. Translation gives CASSAGISTDTQYF.

The chain uses TRBV7-6 and TRBJ2-2; maybe TRBD2 (5 bases). V was cut by 2 bases and J by 4 bases, with 11 bases left in between. The CDR3 runs 15 residues. CDR1 and CDR2 from the germline V gene are SGHVS and FNYEAQ. CDR3 amino acids: CASSLPGVLTGELFF. In nucleotides, the CDR3 is TGTGCCAGCAGCTTACCCGGGGTACTCACCGGGGAGCTGTTTTTT.

The V and J genes are TRBV18 and TRBJ2-6; D could derive from TRBD1 or TRBD2 (5 bases each). CDR1 KGHSH and CDR2 LQKENI come from the germline V gene. V dropped 4 bases and J dropped 2 bases, with 9 bases sitting between them. The CDR3 consists of 15 residues. The CDR3, as DNA: TGTGCCAGCTCACGGGACCTGCCTGGGGCCAACGTCCTGACTTTC. Translation gives CASSRDLPGANVLTF.

This sequence joins TRBV10-1 and TRBJ2-3; 11 bases are shared with TRBD2. The CDR3 contains 15 residues. The germline gives CDR1 WNHNN, CDR2 SYGVQD (reference sequence). After removal of 5 bases from V and 4 bases from J, the junction contained 5 bases not matched to a gene. CDR3 in amino acids: CASSPTSGSADTQYF. The CDR3 DNA follows: TGCGCCAGCAGTCCTACTAGCGGGAGTGCAGATACGCAGTATTTT.

This chain connects TRBV11-2 to TRBJ2-7; D uncertain. The CDR3 sequence is 12 residues long. V was trimmed by 5 bases and J by 9 bases, leaving 14 bases between them. Germline V CDR1 and CDR2: SGHAT, FQNNGV. The CDR3, as DNA: TGTGCCAGCAGCATCGAAGTTAGACCGCAGTACTTC. This translates into CASSIEVRPQYF.

V usage is TRBV18 and J usage is TRBJ2-3, with 12 bases aligning to TRBD2. V lost 3 bases to trimming and J lost 4 bases; unmatched junction nucleotides: 11. The CDR3 sequence is 18 residues long. Germline CDR1 KGHSH, CDR2 LQKENI. In DNA, the CDR3 is TGTGCCAGCTCACCGCTTGCTCTAGCGGGAGGGCCAGCAGATACGCAGTATTTT. Translation: CASSPLALAGGPADTQYF.

The CDR3 sequence: CAWGRERESYEQYF. DNA of the CDR3: TGTGCCTGGGGACGTGAGCGGGAGAGCTACGAGCAGTACTTC. This chain connects TRBV30 to TRBJ2-7, with 8 bases that match TRBD2. The germline V gene has CDR1 GTSNPN and CDR2 SVGIG (reference sequence). V lost 5 bases and J lost 3; bases outside the gene matches: 9. The CDR3 sequence is 14 residues long. Full variable domain (rest looked up from reference TRBV30 and TRBJ2-7): SQTIHQWPATLVQPVGSPLSLECTVEGTSNPNLYWYRQAAGRGLQLLFYSVGIGQISSEVPQNLSASRPQDRQFILSSKKLLLSDSGFYLCAWGRERESYEQYFGPGTRLTVT.

The chain is built from TRBV2 and TRBJ2-7, with no clear D. The CDR3 totals 15 residues. Per germline, CDR1 SNHLY and CDR2 FYNNEI. The V gene lost 5 bases and the J gene lost 3 bases, with 17 bases spanning the gap. The CDR3 region has the DNA TGTGCCAGCAGTTCCCCACGCGCCGGTATCTACGAGCAGTACTTC. It translates to CASSSPRAGIYEQYF.

This rearrangement joins TRBV28 to TRBJ1-1, with TRBD1 matching over 7 bases. Germline V gene sequence: CDR1 MDHEN, CDR2 SYDVKM. The CDR3 runs 14 residues. The ends lost 7 bases at V and 2 bases at J; junction bases unmatched: 7. The CDR3 bases are TGTGCCAGCACAGGTGGGGACAGAAACACTGAAGCTTTCTTT. Translation: CASTGGDRNTEAFF.

The chain combines TRBV6-6 with TRBJ1-2; D is ambiguous. Germline V CDR1 and CDR2: MNHNY, SVGAGI (reference sequence). Trimming stripped 10 bases from V and 8 bases from J, with 17 bases between. The CDR3 runs 12 residues. The CDR3 region has the DNA TGTGCCATTCGTCGGAGCGATTTGGGCTACACCTTC. Translating gives CAIRRSDLGYTF.

The chain uses TRBV5-8 and TRBJ2-7, with D perhaps matching TRBD2 (7 bases). Germline assignment: CDR1 SGHTS and CDR2 YDEGEE. The V end lost 4 bases, the J end lost 0 bases, and 17 bases lay between the germline ends. This CDR3 contains 16 residues. CDR3 in amino acids: CASSPNLAGASYEQYF. CDR3 nucleotide sequence: TGTGCCAGCAGCCCTAACTTGGCGGGGGCCTCCTACGAGCAGTACTTC.

This rearrangement joins TRBV6-5 to TRBJ2-7; D call uncertain. V lost 5 bases and J 5 bases, leaving 13 bases between the germline ends. The CDR3 is 13 amino acids. Germline V gene sequence: CDR1 MNHEY, CDR2 SVGAGI. The CDR3 DNA reads as TGTGCCAGCAGTACCGGATTCCTTGACGAGCAGTACTTC. The encoded protein is CASSTGFLDEQYF.

The rearrangement joins TRBV27 to TRBJ2-7; unclear D gene. Germline CDR1 is MNHEY and CDR2 is SMNVEV (reference sequence). The CDR3 is 13 amino acids. Trimming took off 9 bases at V and 2 bases at J, with 14 bases between the two ends. DNA of the CDR3: TGTGCCAGTTCCCTCAGGAACCCCTACGAGCAGTACTTC. This gives the protein CASSLRNPYEQYF.

This chain links TRBV29-1 with TRBJ2-6; a possible D gene is TRBD2 (5 bases). The length of the CDR3 is 12 residues. Trimming removed 6 bases from V and 3 bases from J, with 6 bases in between. Germline values: CDR1 SQVTM, CDR2 ANQGSEA. This chain's CDR3 is CSVGGGANVLTF. CDR3 DNA sequence: TGCAGCGTCGGAGGTGGGGCCAACGTCCTGACTTTC.

This chain joins TRBV6-5 and TRBJ1-6; 7 nucleotides agree with TRBD1. This CDR3 has 16 residues. Germline values: CDR1 MNHEY, CDR2 SVGAGI. The V segment lost 0 bases and the J segment 9 bases; nucleotides outside the gene matches: 8. CDR3 protein: CASSYSRGREGSPLHF. The CDR3, as DNA: TGTGCCAGCAGTTACTCGAGGGGGCGCGAGGGTTCACCCCTCCACTTT.

This chain uses TRBV4-1 with TRBJ1-2, with TRBD1 matching 9 bases. The J segment lost 4 bases and the V segment lost 4 bases, leaving 7 bases of the junction unmatched. Germline V CDR1 and CDR2: MGHRA, YSYEKL. The CDR3 is made up of 15 amino acids. CDR3 DNA: TGCGCCAGCAGCCCCGGGACAGGGAGGAGCTATGGCTACACCTTC. This sequence encodes CASSPGTGRSYGYTF.

CDR3 sequence: CASSPNSGPQQYF. The CDR3 DNA sequence: TGCGCCAGCAGCCCGAATTCGGGGCCCCAGCAGTACTTC. The genes are TRBV5-1 and TRBJ2-7; D may be TRBD1 or TRBD2 (5 bases each). V lost 4 bases and J 8 bases, leaving 16 bases between the germline ends. This CDR3 spans 13 amino acids. CDR1 is SGHRS, CDR2 YFSETQ, per germline.

The chain couples TRBV7-6 to TRBJ2-5; 10 bases line up with TRBD2. The CDR3 has 16 residues. Germline-derived CDR1 and CDR2 are SGHVS and FNYEAQ. The V segment lost 3 bases and the J segment 6 bases; nucleotides outside the gene matches: 10. The CDR3 region has the DNA TGTGCCAGCAGCTTGCTAGCGGGAGAGTCCCGGCAGACCCAGTACTTC. Amino acids: CASSLLAGESRQTQYF. Together with reference TRBV7-6 and TRBJ2-5, the CDR3 gives the full variable domain: GAGVSQSPRYKVTKRGQDVALRCDPISGHVSLYWYRQALGQGPEFLTYFNYEAQQDKSGLPNDRFSAERPEGSISTLTIQRTEQRDSAMYRCASSLLAGESRQTQYFGPGTRLLVL.

The chain combines TRBV25-1 with TRBJ1-4; D is possibly TRBD1 (5 bases). The CDR3 totals 15 residues. Per the germline V gene, CDR1 is MGHDK and CDR2 is SYGVNS. The germline V and J ends were trimmed by 1 base and 7 bases, with 13 bases remaining between them. The CDR3 nucleotides are TGTGCCAGCAGTGAATCGACGGGGGGAGGTGAAAAACTGTTTTTT. Residues: CASSESTGGGEKLFF.

The CDR3 region is CASSSTGLASEQFF. As DNA, the CDR3 is TGTGCCAGCAGCAGTACGGGACTAGCTTCTGAGCAGTTCTTC. The chain links TRBV7-2 to TRBJ2-1, with TRBD2 identical over 9 bases. The CDR3 extends over 14 amino acids. J lost 9 bases, V lost 5 bases, and 8 bases had no gene match. The germline V gene encodes CDR1 SGHTA and CDR2 FQGNSA.